The T cell receptor (beta chain) under discussion was sequenced for a study of cytomegalovirus exposure and HLA in healthy donors. The study's findings and limits: Highly shared variants forming one cluster were likely a sequencing artifact.

The study ran its PCR with 60 Vbeta and 13 Jbeta primers. Libraries were prepared by immunoSEQ multiplex PCR; TCRdb keeps only in-frame clonotypes and omits some of them. The sample contains some 180,000 clones, 81% of which appear only once. Germline-derived CDR1 and CDR2 are SGHKS and YYEKEE (reference sequence). The CDR3 runs to 16 residues. V lost 0 bases and J lost 5; bases outside the gene matches: 8. With regard to this clone: Its antigen remains unidentified.

This chain connects TRBV5-5 to TRBJ2-3, with 8 bases matching TRBD1. This clonotype was sampled from a man aged 40-49 years in good health and CMV-seropositive. The sequenced sample consisted of PBMCs. CDR3 residues: CASSLVQGAGQDTQYF. The CDR3 bases are TGTGCCAGCAGCTTGGTCCAGGGGGCTGGTCAAGATACGCAGTATTTT. Using reference TRBV5-5 and TRBJ2-3 for the parts outside the CDR3, the full variable domain is DAGVTQSPTHLIKTRGQQVTLRCSPISGHKSVSWYQQVLGQGPQFIFQYYEKEERGRGNFPDRFSARQFPNYSSELNVNALLLGDSALYLCASSLVQGAGQDTQYFGPGTRLTVL.